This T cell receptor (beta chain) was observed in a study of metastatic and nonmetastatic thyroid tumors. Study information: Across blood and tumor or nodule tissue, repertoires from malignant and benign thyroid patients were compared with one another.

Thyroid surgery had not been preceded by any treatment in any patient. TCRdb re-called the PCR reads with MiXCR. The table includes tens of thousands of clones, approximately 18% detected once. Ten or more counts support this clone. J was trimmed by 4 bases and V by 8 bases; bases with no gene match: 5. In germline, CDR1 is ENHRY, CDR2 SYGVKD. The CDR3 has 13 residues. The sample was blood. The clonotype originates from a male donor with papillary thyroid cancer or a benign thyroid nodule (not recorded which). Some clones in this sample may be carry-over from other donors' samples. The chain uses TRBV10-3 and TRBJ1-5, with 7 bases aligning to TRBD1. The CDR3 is CAIGDSENQPQHF. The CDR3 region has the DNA TGTGCCATCGGGGACAGTGAGAATCAGCCCCAGCATTTT.